This T cell receptor (beta chain) derives from a study of PD-L1 blockade in urothelial cancer (dated by TCRdb to about 2017). Notes on the research overall: All patients started therapy in about 2014 and received atezolizumab 1,200 mg intravenously every 3 weeks. Blood samples were analyzed at two time points: 3 weeks after treatment start (second dose) and 6 weeks after treatment start. About nine tenths of the roughly 29 patients were identified as males with urothelial cancer of bladder origin, and a prior smoking history was reported by 18 of 29 patients. Whole exome sequencing and RNA sequencing of pretreatment tumors were performed alongside TCR sequencing in the same patients. Roughly 10 patients achieved durable clinical benefit and 20 did not. TCR sequencing covered pretreatment tumor samples and matched, serially collected peripheral blood taken before and after atezolizumab treatment. Progression-free survival longer than 6 months counted as durable clinical benefit, and TCR features were additionally tested against both progression-free and overall survival. Patients had an ECOG performance status of 0 or 1 and had received between 0 and 3 prior chemotherapy regimens. Somatic, immune and clinical correlates of response to PD-L1 blockade with atezolizumab in urothelial cancer were the focus of an exploratory multi-omic analysis. Some 30 patients had pretreatment blood TCR-seq, about 25 had at least one posttreatment blood collection, and about 25 had tumor TCR-seq. Blood samples yielded a median of 141,255 T cells and around 83,000 unique TCRs, with median clonality 0.080. Study-wide findings and limitations: Improved progression-free and overall survival was found to be associated with pretreatment peripheral blood TCR clonality below the median. Small sample size (n of about 30) and many exploratory analyses mean the results are intended to be hypothesis-generating. At 3 weeks after the start of treatment, tumor-associated TCR clones in peripheral blood had expanded more in patients with durable benefit (n of about 21, p = 0.022).

Notes on this clone: Its recognized antigen is unknown. No clone much larger than this one lies a single base away; base qualities are absent.

The cohort included about 30 patients with locally advanced or metastatic urothelial carcinoma who were treated at Memorial Sloan Kettering on a trial protocol. Peripheral blood mononuclear cells were collected from each patient pretreatment and during treatment, giving between 1 and 8 total time points per patient. The Qiagen DNeasy Blood extraction kit was used to purify genomic DNA from total PBMCs and tumor samples. PBMCs were collected pretreatment and during treatment and were isolated and stored as previously described. Per the germline V gene (reference sequence), MNHNY is the CDR1 and SVGAGI is the CDR2. V is cut back by 8 bases and J by 4 bases, with 10 bases in the junction unmatched. The CDR3, from cysteine to phenylalanine, totals 14 residues. Only the CDR3 DNA is retained, 42 bases long and in frame from the first base. To estimate absolute template abundance from read counts, synthetic TCR analog templates were spiked into each PCR. The immunoSEQ assay was used to amplify TCRbeta CDR3 regions from genomic DNA with bias-controlled V and J gene primers. Sequencing of rearranged TCRbeta segments was performed at approximately 20X coverage. As for the original processing: Clustering was used to correct sequencing errors, and CDR3s were annotated against IMGT so that V, D and J genes could be assigned. Only productive TCRbeta rearrangements were used in downstream analyses, excluding out-of-frame or stop-codon sequences. Clonality was calculated as one minus the Shannon entropy normalized by the log of the number of unique productive sequences. Fisher's exact test with Benjamini-Hochberg correction, using a cutoff of adjusted p below 0.01, was how clones that differed between time points or between blood and tumor were identified. TCRdb re-hosts the immuneACCESS table, in-frame sequences only. Its copies lack some clones; in the studies checked, an unresolved V gene accounts for under half of them, and the cause for the rest is not known. V and J calls and clone size are those listed in that table; D and trimming were worked out from the DNA. The sample table records roughly 27,000 clones; about 90% of these occur just once. The top ten clones comprise around 2.9% of the sample.

Sample: PBMCs, taken around atezolizumab (anti-PD-L1) treatment. This TCR was recovered from a man aged 45 to 65 with urothelial cancer. Recombination joined TRBV6-6 with TRBJ2-5; 7 nucleotides in the junction match TRBD2. The sequenced DNA: TGTGCCAGCGGTCCTATTGCGGGAGTAGAGACCCAGTACTTC. Translated, this gives CASGPIAGVETQYF.